A single sample is the source of the 19 T cell receptor beta chains below, sequenced in a study of T-cell memory formation after mild COVID-19 (dated by TCRdb to about 2021). Library preparation employed 5' RACE. TCRdb records Illumina NovaSeq 6000 as the sequencer. Starting from the raw public reads, TCRdb applied fastp trimming at Q25, assembled clones with MiXCR and retained in-frame beta chains. Each entry is one CDR3 protein sequence, shown with its most common DNA and genes. For this sample there are a few hundred thousand distinct CDR3 sequences; approximately 20% appear just once. 20% to 25% of the sample comes from the top ten. The sequencing sample was made of PBMCs or a T cell subset sorted from them (not recorded which). Source of these receptors: a man aged 18 to 35 who had mild COVID-19 (a few samples of this study predate the infection). The sample titles of this study are shuffled in the database, so cell type and time point are left out; the donor was told from shared clones.

The V and J genes are TRBV4-2 and TRBJ1-1; D unresolved. The length of the CDR3 is 15 residues. Germline lookup yields CDR1 LGHNA and CDR2 YNFKEQ. V dropped 1 base and J dropped 0 bases, with 9 bases sitting between them. The CDR3 sequence is CASSQALFLNTEAFF. The DNA of the CDR3 is TGTGCCAGCAGCCAAGCTCTGTTTTTGAACACTGAAGCTTTCTTT.

This clonotype turned up a few times. The rearrangement joins TRBV4-3 to TRBJ1-5, with 8 bases aligning to TRBD1. Germline CDR1 reads LGHNA; CDR2 reads YSLEER. V shed 4 bases and J 5 bases; nucleotides not matched to a gene: 16. The CDR3 is 18 residues long. The CDR3 DNA sequence: TGCGCCAGCAGCCGGTCTCAGTTCAGGGACAGGACATATCAGCCCCAGCATTTT. It encodes CASSRSQFRDRTYQPQHF.

This clonotype was counted a few times. V gene TRBV7-9 combines with J gene TRBJ1-1; 7 bases are a match to TRBD1. Germline V CDR1 and CDR2: SEHNR, FQNEAQ (reference sequence). V shed 4 bases and J 2 bases; nucleotides not matched to a gene: 7. The CDR3 totals 15 residues. The DNA for the CDR3 is TGTGCCAGCAGCTATGGGGGACAGATAAACACTGAAGCTTTCTTT. It specifies CASSYGGQINTEAFF.

This clonotype was observed a handful of times. V usage is TRBV7-2 and J usage is TRBJ2-3, with D perhaps matching TRBD2 (5 bases). Per germline, CDR1 SGHTA and CDR2 FQGNSA. The CDR3 has 13 residues. Trimming removed 2 bases from V and 5 bases from J, with 8 bases in between. In nucleotides, the CDR3 is TGTGCCAGCAGCTTATCCGGGATAGATACGCAGTATTTT. Translated: CASSLSGIDTQYF.

This clonotype turned up a few times. J is TRBJ2-2 and V is TRBV12-3 or TRBV12-4; either TRBD1 or TRBD2 may fit D (5 bases each). The CDR3 extends over 13 amino acids. V was cut by 5 bases and J by 5 bases, with 9 bases left in between. CDR3 bases: TGTGCCAGCAGTGAGGGGCGGACCGGGGAGCTGTTTTTT. Protein product: CASSEGRTGELFF.

This clonotype came up a few times. The V and J genes are TRBV5-1 and TRBJ2-7; 7 nucleotides line up with TRBD2. The CDR3 has 15 residues. After removal of 0 bases from V and 2 bases from J, the junction contained 5 bases not matched to a gene. Looked up from germline, CDR1 is SGHRS and CDR2 is YFSETQ. The CDR3 is CASSLGASGTYEQYV. The CDR3, as DNA: TGCGCCAGCAGCTTGGGTGCTAGCGGAACCTACGAGCAGTACGTC.

In this sample, this clonotype turned up once. This chain uses TRBV12-3 or TRBV12-4 with TRBJ2-6; 10 positions match TRBD1. After removal of 6 bases from V and 2 bases from J, the junction contained 22 bases not matched to a gene. This CDR3 has 22 amino acids. CDR3 region: CASSSRTGGPWDETTGANVLTF. The DNA of the CDR3 is TGTGCCAGCAGCTCCCGGACAGGGGGACCTTGGGATGAGACTACTGGGGCCAACGTCCTGACTTTC.

The chain employs TRBV28 and TRBJ2-7; 8 nucleotides agree with TRBD1. Germline values: CDR1 MDHEN, CDR2 SYDVKM. Losses at the gene ends were 4 bases for V and 4 bases for J; bases not matched to a gene: 6. This CDR3 has 14 residues. CDR3: CASSSWTGRYEQYV. CDR3 nucleotides: TGTGCCAGCAGTTCGTGGACAGGGAGGTACGAGCAGTACGTC.

This clonotype was picked up a small number of times. The chain carries TRBV27 and TRBJ2-5, with 12 bases fitting TRBD2. The CDR3 covers 15 residues. The germline gives CDR1 MNHEY, CDR2 SMNVEV (reference sequence). The J segment lost 5 bases and the V segment lost 4 bases, leaving 5 bases of the junction unmatched. CDR3: CASSSSGGAGETQYF. The CDR3 DNA follows: TGTGCCAGCAGTTCTAGCGGGGGGGCCGGTGAGACCCAGTACTTC.

In the case of this clonotype: A far more abundant clone sits one base away, making this likely a read error. The rearrangement links TRBV7-9 to TRBJ2-1; no reliable D call. The germline CDR1 and CDR2 sequences are SEHNR and FQNEAQ (reference sequence). The CDR3 is made up of 12 amino acids. Between the trimmed V and J ends, which lost 6 bases and 0 bases, there was a span of 3 bases. The CDR3 region is CASSISYNEQFF. The CDR3 bases are TGTGCCAGCAGTATCTCCTACAATGAGCAGTTCTTC.

The chain links TRBV9 to TRBJ1-5; TRBD1 agrees at 9 bases. V trimming: 0 bases; J trimming: 5 bases; junction bases outside the gene matches: 0. Germline CDR1 and CDR2: SGDLS and YYNGEE. The CDR3 is 14 amino acids. CDR3 loop: CASSVGQGDQPQHF. CDR3 DNA: TGTGCCAGCAGCGTAGGACAGGGGGATCAGCCCCAGCATTTT.

The V and J genes are TRBV6-2 or TRBV6-3 and TRBJ1-2; a weak D match, TRBD1 (5 bases). This CDR3 has 11 residues. Germline CDR1 and CDR2: MNHEY and SVGEGT. With 11 bases removed from V and 7 bases from J, the gap between germline ends came to 14 bases. The CDR3 DNA is TGTGCCGCCCGGACAATTTCTGGCTACACCTTC. Translating it yields CAARTISGYTF.

This clonotype has only a few counts. CDR3 nucleotides: TGTGCCAGCAGCTGGGGATATGGGGAGCTGTTTTTT. Translating it yields CASSWGYGELFF. The chain carries TRBV5-6 and TRBJ2-2, with unresolved D. The V end lost 3 bases, the J end lost 8 bases, and 8 bases lay between the germline ends. The CDR3 runs 12 residues. CDR1 and CDR2 (germline): SGHDT, YYEEEE.

A few counts support this clonotype. V gene TRBV24-1 combines with J gene TRBJ2-3; unclear D gene. Looked up from germline, CDR1 is KGHDR and CDR2 is SFDVKD. The CDR3 is 13 residues long. V lost 2 bases and J 2 bases, leaving 4 bases between the germline ends. CDR3: CATSDSLTDTQYF. CDR3 coding DNA: TGTGCCACCAGTGATTCCCTCACAGATACGCAGTATTTT.

CDR3 sequence (DNA): TGTGCCAGCAGCCAAGAATTCCAACCTGATCTCAATGAGCAGTTCTTC. Its translation: CASSQEFQPDLNEQFF. The chain links TRBV3-1 to TRBJ2-1; no definite D call. Trimming pared 0 bases from V and 6 bases from J, leaving 15 bases between. Germline-derived CDR1 and CDR2 are LGHDT and YNNKEL (reference sequence). The CDR3 consists of 16 residues.

This clonotype was found a few times. The rearrangement links TRBV15 to TRBJ2-3, with 7 bases matching TRBD2. The CDR3 loop spans 14 amino acids. Looked up from germline, CDR1 is LNHNV and CDR2 is YYDKDF (reference sequence). The J segment lost 3 bases and the V segment lost 5 bases, leaving 5 bases of the junction unmatched. The CDR3 bases are TGTGCCACCAGCCCGGGACTACCGACAGATACGCAGTATTTT. Translated: CATSPGLPTDTQYF.

This clonotype was observed a few times. The chain uses TRBV3-1 and TRBJ2-6, with 10 bases fitting TRBD2. CDR1 LGHDT and CDR2 YNNKEL come from the germline V gene (reference sequence). This CDR3 contains 19 residues. V lost 4 bases and J lost 0; bases outside the gene matches: 9. The CDR3 DNA follows: TGTGCCAGCAGCCGGAAGATTAGCGGGGGGTTCTCTGGGGCCAACGTCCTGACTTTC. Translation gives CASSRKISGGFSGANVLTF.

This clonotype was seen ten or more times. The rearrangement uses TRBV20-1 and TRBJ2-3; either TRBD1 or TRBD2 may fit D (6 bases each). Germline-derived CDR1 and CDR2 are DFQATT and SNEGSKA (reference sequence). Between the trimmed V and J ends, which lost 0 bases and 3 bases, there was a span of 13 bases. The CDR3 loop spans 15 amino acids. In DNA form, the CDR3 reads TGCAGTGCTAGAGACAGAGGGGGGAAGACAGATACGCAGTATTTT. Translation gives CSARDRGGKTDTQYF.

The chain has TRBV24-1 and TRBJ1-3; D gene ambiguous. Trimming removed 3 bases from V and 5 bases from J, with 10 bases in between. The germline V gene encodes CDR1 KGHDR and CDR2 SFDVKD. This CDR3 is built from 14 residues. The CDR3 sequence is CATSDSGLRNTIYF. Written as DNA, the CDR3 is TGTGCCACCAGTGATAGCGGACTGCGAAACACCATATATTTT.